This T cell receptor beta chain was profiled in a study of CD8 T cells in ankylosing spondylitis. General study results and limits: Blood from ankylosing spondylitis patients appeared to carry a characteristic eight-variant TCR beta motif. Existing reports had already noted some motif variants in reactive arthritis synovial fluid and blood. A CD8+ phenotype characterized the disease-linked clones, which were relatively rare in peripheral blood. Matched synovial fluid from ankylosing spondylitis patients was reported to be enriched for disease-linked clones.

The J segment lost 1 base and the V segment lost 10 bases, leaving 5 bases of the junction unmatched. The CDR3 totals 14 residues. The germline V gene has CDR1 SNHLY and CDR2 FYNNEI. Generation of TCR beta libraries employed quantitative 5'-RACE incorporating molecular barcodes. TCRdb ran MiXCR on the 5' RACE reads and lists one entry per CDR3 protein. The table shows more than 400,000 distinct CDR3 sequences, with over 4% occurring only once. This clonotype showed up just a few times. Its antigen is currently unknown. This receptor was obtained from a male donor with ankylosing spondylitis. The J gene is TRBJ2-1, the V gene TRBV2, with 9 bases fitting TRBD2. Sequences were obtained from blood, either unsorted or a sorted T cell fraction (not recorded which). The CDR3 nucleotides read TGTGCCACCGGCGGGGGGGCATCCTACAATGAGCAGTTCTTC. It translates to CATGGGASYNEQFF.